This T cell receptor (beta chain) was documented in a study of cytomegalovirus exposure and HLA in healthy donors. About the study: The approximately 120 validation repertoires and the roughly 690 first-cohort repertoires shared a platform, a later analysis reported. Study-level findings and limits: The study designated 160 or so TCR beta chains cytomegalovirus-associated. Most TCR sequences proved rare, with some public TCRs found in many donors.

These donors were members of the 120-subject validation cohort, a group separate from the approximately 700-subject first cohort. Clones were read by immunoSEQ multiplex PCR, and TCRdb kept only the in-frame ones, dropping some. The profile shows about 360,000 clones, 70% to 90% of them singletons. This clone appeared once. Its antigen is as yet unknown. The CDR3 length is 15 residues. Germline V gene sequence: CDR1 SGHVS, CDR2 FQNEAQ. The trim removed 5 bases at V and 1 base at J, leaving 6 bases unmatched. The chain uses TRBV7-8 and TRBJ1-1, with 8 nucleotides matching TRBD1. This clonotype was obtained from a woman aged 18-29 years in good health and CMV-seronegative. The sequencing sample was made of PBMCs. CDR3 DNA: TGTGCCAGCAGCCCCAGCCAGGGGGCGAACACTGAAGCTTTCTTT. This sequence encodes CASSPSQGANTEAFF.